This T cell receptor (beta chain) is drawn from a study of response to subunit inactivated influenza vaccine. Study results and limitations: Every seasonal influenza vaccination brings in few new T cells, the authors suggested.

This clonotype showed up just a few times. The target antigen is unknown. Deletions cut 8 bases from V and 3 bases from J, with 14 bases between. There are 13 residues in the CDR3. Each CDR3 protein gets one entry after TCRdb re-called the RT-PCR reads with MiXCR. The table records 400,000 to 650,000 distinct CDR3 sequences, approximately 7.3% of them present only once. This sequence was found in a man aged 50 to 75 who received an inactivated influenza vaccine. This specimen was PBMCs from blood, taken around 2 years after vaccination. The chain carries TRBV12-3 or TRBV12-4 and TRBJ2-7; a weak D match, TRBD1 (6 bases). The CDR3, as DNA: TGTGCCAGCCTTAAGGGCAGGGGCTACGAGCAGTACTTC. Translating gives CASLKGRGYEQYF.